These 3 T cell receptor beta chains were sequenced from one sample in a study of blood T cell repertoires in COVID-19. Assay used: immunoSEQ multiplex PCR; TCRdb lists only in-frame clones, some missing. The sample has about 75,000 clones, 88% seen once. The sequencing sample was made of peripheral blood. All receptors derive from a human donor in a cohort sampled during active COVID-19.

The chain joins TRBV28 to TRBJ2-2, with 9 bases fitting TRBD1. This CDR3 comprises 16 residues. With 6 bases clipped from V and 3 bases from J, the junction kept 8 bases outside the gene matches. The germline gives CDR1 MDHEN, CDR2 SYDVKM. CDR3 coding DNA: TGTGCCAGCAGCGTCCCGGGACAGGGATACACCGGGGAGCTGTTTTTT. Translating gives CASSVPGQGYTGELFF. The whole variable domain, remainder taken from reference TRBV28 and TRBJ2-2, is DVKVTQSSRYLVKRTGEKVFLECVQDMDHENMFWYRQDPGLGLRLIYFSYDVKMKEKGDIPEGYSVSREKKERFSLILESASTNQTSMYLCASSVPGQGYTGELFFGEGSRLTVL.

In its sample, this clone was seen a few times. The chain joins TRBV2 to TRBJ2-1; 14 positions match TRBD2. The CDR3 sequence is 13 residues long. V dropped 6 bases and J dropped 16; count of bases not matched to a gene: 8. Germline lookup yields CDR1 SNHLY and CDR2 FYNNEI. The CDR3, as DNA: TGTGCCAGCAGGGCCGGGACTAGCGGGGGTTTTTTCTTC. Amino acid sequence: CASRAGTSGGFFF.

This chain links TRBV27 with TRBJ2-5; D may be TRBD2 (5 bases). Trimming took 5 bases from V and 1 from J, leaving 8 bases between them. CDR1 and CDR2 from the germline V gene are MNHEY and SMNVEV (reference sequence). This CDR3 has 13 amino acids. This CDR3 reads CASSGLSQETQYF. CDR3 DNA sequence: TGTGCCAGCAGTGGACTGTCCCAAGAGACCCAGTACTTC.